These 28 T cell receptor beta chains were all obtained from the same sample, sequenced in a study of blood T cell repertoires in COVID-19. The method was immunoSEQ multiplex PCR; TCRdb's version includes in-frame clones alone and lacks a portion of them. The repertoire consists of fewer than 450,000 clones, with around 91% occurring once and the leading ten covering around 3.3%. Sample: peripheral blood. The source is a woman aged 18-29 years who had recovered from COVID-19.

The genes are TRBV5-4 and TRBJ1-2; D gene ambiguous. There are 12 residues in the CDR3. Germline V gene data show CDR1 as SGHNT and CDR2 as YYREEE (reference sequence). The V end lost 10 bases, the J end lost 2 bases, and 12 bases lay between the germline ends. As DNA, the CDR3 is TGTGCCGGCGGGGAAGACAACTATGGCTACACCTTC. Translating it yields CAGGEDNYGYTF.

This chain uses TRBV9 with TRBJ2-1; D is undetermined. CDR3 length equals 16 residues. Germline loops: CDR1 SGDLS, CDR2 YYNGEE. Trimming pared 0 bases from V and 4 bases from J, leaving 14 bases between. The CDR3 loop is CASSVGHDFRYNEQFF. CDR3 nucleotides: TGTGCCAGCAGCGTAGGTCATGACTTTCGGTACAATGAGCAGTTCTTC.

J is TRBJ2-3 and V is TRBV4-1, with TRBD2 identical over 9 bases. Germline V gene data show CDR1 as MGHRA and CDR2 as YSYEKL. The CDR3 is 19 residues long. The V gene end was trimmed by 4 bases and the J gene end by 0 bases; junction bases not matched to a gene: 14. The CDR3 here is CASSPWGSGSPTSTDTQYF. As DNA, the CDR3 is TGCGCCAGCAGCCCCTGGGGTAGCGGGAGTCCTACTAGCACAGATACGCAGTATTTT.

The chain is built from TRBV28 and TRBJ1-5, with TRBD1 identical over 7 bases. Trimming removed 6 bases from V and 1 base from J; junction bases left unmatched: 6. Germline CDR1 MDHEN, CDR2 SYDVKM. The CDR3 totals 15 residues. CDR3 loop: CASRVTGMSNQPQHF. The DNA of the CDR3 is TGTGCCAGCAGAGTGACAGGGATGAGCAATCAGCCCCAGCATTTT.

This chain uses TRBV9 with TRBJ1-1; TRBD1 is a possible D gene (6 bases). CDR1 is SGDLS and CDR2 is YYNGEE in the germline V gene. The CDR3 covers 14 residues. The germline V and J ends were trimmed by 4 bases and 3 bases, with 13 bases remaining between them. In nucleotides, the CDR3 is TGTGCCAGCAGCAGGGGGACCGGGGACACTGAAGCTTTCTTT. Translation gives CASSRGTGDTEAFF.

This sequence joins TRBV20-1 and TRBJ2-7; D unclear. The CDR3 loop spans 12 amino acids. V was cut by 3 bases and J by 4 bases, with 10 bases left in between. CDR1 and CDR2 from the germline V gene are DFQATT and SNEGSKA (reference sequence). CDR3 in DNA: TGCAGTGCTAGTGTTGGGCAATACGAGCAGTACGTC. Its protein product is CSASVGQYEQYV.

The rearrangement links TRBV24-1 to TRBJ2-7; 9 positions match TRBD2. V was clipped by 4 bases and J by 5 bases; unmatched bases: 5. The CDR3 contains 14 residues. CDR1 is KGHDR, CDR2 SFDVKD, per germline. CDR3 sequence: CATSEAGGPHEQYV. The CDR3 nucleotides read TGTGCCACCAGTGAGGCGGGAGGGCCCCACGAGCAGTACGTC.

The gene calls are TRBV27 and TRBJ2-1; perhaps TRBD1 as D (7 bases). CDR1 and CDR2 from the germline V gene are MNHEY and SMNVEV (reference sequence). The ends were cut back, 6 bases at V and 2 bases at J, with 26 bases in the middle. The length of the CDR3 is 19 residues. The CDR3 region has the DNA TGTGCCAGCAGCCCCCTCTACCAAACAGGGGACTTGACCTACAATGAGCAGTTCTTC. The encoded protein is CASSPLYQTGDLTYNEQFF.

V usage is TRBV21-1 and J usage is TRBJ2-4; the table's D call, TRBD1, has no DNA check behind it. TRBV21-1 is a known pseudogene. This CDR3 spans 17 amino acids. The CDR3 protein is CASSKALRHKRGNIQYF. CDR3 DNA: TGTGCCAGCAGCAAAGCGCTTCGGCACAAAAGGGGAAACATTCAGTACTTC.

V and J are TRBV20-1 and TRBJ2-3; 14 bases match TRBD2. V trimming: 3 bases; J trimming: 3 bases; junction bases outside the gene matches: 5. This CDR3 has 16 amino acids. Germline V gene lookup returns CDR1 DFQATT and CDR2 SNEGSKA (reference sequence). The CDR3 region is CSASGLAGGATDTQYF. The CDR3 DNA sequence: TGCAGTGCTAGTGGACTAGCGGGAGGCGCTACAGATACGCAGTATTTT.

The chain employs TRBV25-1 and TRBJ2-4; TRBD1 matches at 9 bases. V was pared by 7 bases and J by 0 bases, with 4 bases of the junction left unmatched. Per the germline V gene, CDR1 is MGHDK and CDR2 is SYGVNS. The length of the CDR3 is 15 residues. The CDR3 region is CASKTGGSAKNIQYF. CDR3 in DNA: TGTGCCAGCAAAACAGGGGGCTCAGCCAAAAACATTCAGTACTTC.

This clone was seen only a few times. This chain connects TRBV30 to TRBJ1-4; 7 bases fit TRBD1. V was clipped by 3 bases and J by 8 bases; unmatched bases: 9. In germline, CDR1 is GTSNPN, CDR2 SVGIG (reference sequence). This CDR3 spans 14 amino acids. The CDR3 sequence: CAWSPTGLREKLFF. The CDR3 nucleotides are TGTGCCTGGAGCCCGACAGGGTTGAGGGAAAAACTGTTTTTT.

The chain links TRBV18 to TRBJ2-5; tentatively, D is TRBD1 (6 bases). This CDR3 has 14 residues. Germline assignment: CDR1 KGHSH and CDR2 LQKENI. The V and J ends lost 3 bases and 5 bases respectively, with 13 bases between them. The DNA for the CDR3 is TGTGCCAGCTCACCCAGGGGCATAAGGGAGACCCAGTACTTC. It translates to CASSPRGIRETQYF.

The chain has TRBV7-2 and TRBJ2-1; maybe TRBD2 (6 bases). The ends were cut back, 5 bases at V and 5 bases at J, with 16 bases in the middle. In germline, CDR1 is SGHTA, CDR2 FQGNSA. This CDR3 contains 15 residues. CDR3: CASSRGTDPDNEQFF. The DNA of the CDR3 is TGTGCCAGCAGCCGCGGGACCGACCCTGACAATGAGCAGTTCTTC. Based on the CDR3 plus reference TRBV7-2 and TRBJ2-1, the full variable domain is GAGVSQSPSNKVTEKGKDVELRCDPISGHTALYWYRQSLGQGLEFLIYFQGNSAPDKSGLPSDRFSAERTGGSVSTLTIQRTQQEDSAVYLCASSRGTDPDNEQFFGPGTRLTVL.

This chain uses TRBV4-1 with TRBJ1-2; unclear D gene. V was shortened by 4 bases and J by 4 bases, with 16 bases between the two germline ends. The CDR3 contains 15 residues. Germline lookup yields CDR1 MGHRA and CDR2 YSYEKL. Here the CDR3 DNA reads TGCGCCAGCAGCCGGGAGCGGGCGATCATCTATGGCTACACCTTC. Translation gives CASSRERAIIYGYTF.

This sequence joins TRBV28 and TRBJ2-5; 13 nucleotides agree with TRBD2. Germline-derived CDR1 and CDR2 are MDHEN and SYDVKM. This CDR3 is 17 amino acids long. Losses at the gene ends were 5 bases for V and 4 bases for J; bases not matched to a gene: 10. CDR3 DNA sequence: TGTGCCAGCAGTCCCACTAGCGGGAGGGGCCTGGGAGAGACCCAGTACTTC. Translation gives CASSPTSGRGLGETQYF.

This chain links TRBV14 with TRBJ2-1; 13 bases are shared with TRBD2. Unmatched junction bases numbered 4, after V lost 3 bases and J lost 5 bases. Germline assignment: CDR1 SGHDN and CDR2 FVKESK. The CDR3 runs 16 residues. DNA of the CDR3: TGTGCCAGCAGCCAGGGACTAGCGGGATTCAACAATGAGCAGTTCTTC. This translates into CASSQGLAGFNNEQFF.

The chain employs TRBV13 and TRBJ1-5; no clear D. This CDR3 is 14 amino acids long. Germline V CDR1 and CDR2: PRHDT, FYEKMQ (reference sequence). The V end was cut by 5 bases, the J end by 6 bases, with 14 bases between. The CDR3 loop reads CASSAFGSGQPQHF. In DNA, the CDR3 is TGTGCCAGCAGCGCATTTGGGAGCGGTCAGCCCCAGCATTTT.

The J gene is TRBJ2-7, the V gene TRBV11-2; 13 bases map to TRBD2. The CDR3 contains 14 residues. V dropped 7 bases and J dropped 7; count of bases not matched to a gene: 7. Germline CDR1 reads SGHAT; CDR2 reads FQNNGV. CDR3 sequence: CASTLTSGRYEQYV. The CDR3 nucleotides are TGTGCCAGCACGCTGACTAGCGGGAGGTATGAGCAGTACGTC.

In the case of this clone: Other DNA sequences in this sample translate to the same CDR3. The V and J genes are TRBV6-1 and TRBJ1-2; D is unresolved. CDR3 size: 13 residues. The germline V gene encodes CDR1 MNHNS and CDR2 SASEGT. V lost 1 base, J lost 5 bases, and 8 bases lay in between. CDR3 residues: CASSEGRGYGYTF. The CDR3 coding sequence is TGTGCCAGCAGTGAAGGTCGGGGATATGGCTACACCTTC.

The chain recombines TRBV6-2 or TRBV6-3 with TRBJ2-7, with 7 bases matching TRBD2. V gave up 4 bases and J gave up 6 bases; unmatched junction bases: 6. The CDR3 contains 13 residues. Germline values: CDR1 MNHEY, CDR2 SVGEGT. CDR3 sequence: CASSSGGRGEQYV. CDR3 DNA: TGTGCCAGCAGTTCGGGGGGACGGGGCGAGCAGTACGTC.

The chain carries TRBV5-4 and TRBJ2-3; D not certain. Trimming pared 0 bases from V and 3 bases from J, leaving 8 bases between. The germline gives CDR1 SGHNT, CDR2 YYREEE (reference sequence). The CDR3 is 14 residues long. CDR3 amino acids: CASSLDSGTDTQYF. The CDR3 DNA follows: TGTGCCAGCAGCTTGGATTCCGGGACAGATACGCAGTATTTT.

V and J are TRBV15 and TRBJ2-7, with a weak D call TRBD1 (5 bases). The V gene lost 9 bases and the J gene lost 2 bases, with 11 bases spanning the gap. The CDR3 runs to 12 residues. CDR1 is LNHNV and CDR2 is YYDKDF in the germline V gene (reference sequence). The CDR3 DNA reads TGTGCCACTGGACACAAGACCTACGAGCAGTACGTC. It encodes CATGHKTYEQYV.

The chain couples TRBV10-3 to TRBJ2-1, with 10 bases that match TRBD2. This CDR3 comprises 16 residues. The germline V gene has CDR1 ENHRY and CDR2 SYGVKD. Trimming cost V 1 base and J 8 bases; bases outside gene matches: 8. DNA of the CDR3: TGTGCCATCAGTGAGTACCAGCGGGAGGGCCGATATGAGCAGTTCTTC. This translates into CAISEYQREGRYEQFF.

The CDR3 region is CASSPSDRRQETQYF. The CDR3, as DNA: TGTGCCAGCTCACCCTCGGACAGGCGACAAGAGACCCAGTACTTC. The rearrangement uses TRBV18 and TRBJ2-5, with 7 bases that match TRBD1. The V gene end was trimmed by 3 bases and the J gene end by 2 bases; junction bases not matched to a gene: 6. Germline V gives CDR1 KGHSH, CDR2 LQKENI. The CDR3 covers 15 residues.

The J gene is TRBJ2-1, the V gene TRBV24-1; 10 bases agree with TRBD2. Germline-derived CDR1 and CDR2 are KGHDR and SFDVKD. Losses at the gene ends were 2 bases for V and 13 bases for J; bases not matched to a gene: 10. The CDR3 is 15 amino acids. The DNA of the CDR3 is TGTGCCACCAGTGATTCTTCCCCAGCGGGAGGGCCACAGTTCTTC. Amino acids: CATSDSSPAGGPQFF.

This clone was seen only once. The chain links TRBV12-5 to TRBJ2-3; D not resolved. The germline gives CDR1 LGHNT, CDR2 FRNRAP. The CDR3 runs 16 residues. The V end was cut by 1 base, the J end by 5 bases, with 16 bases between. The CDR3 DNA reads TGTGCTAGTGGTTTGGAGCTGGGCCCAGCAGGAGATACGCAGTATTTT. Amino acid sequence: CASGLELGPAGDTQYF.

The chain couples TRBV4-3 to TRBJ2-2, with D possibly matching TRBD2 (5 bases). Germline loops: CDR1 LGHNA, CDR2 YSLEER. The CDR3 spans 16 residues. V was pared by 0 bases and J by 1 base, with 9 bases between. The CDR3 DNA is TGCGCCAGCAGCCAAGAATTCAGCGGGAACACCGGGGAGCTGTTTTTT. This codes for CASSQEFSGNTGELFF.